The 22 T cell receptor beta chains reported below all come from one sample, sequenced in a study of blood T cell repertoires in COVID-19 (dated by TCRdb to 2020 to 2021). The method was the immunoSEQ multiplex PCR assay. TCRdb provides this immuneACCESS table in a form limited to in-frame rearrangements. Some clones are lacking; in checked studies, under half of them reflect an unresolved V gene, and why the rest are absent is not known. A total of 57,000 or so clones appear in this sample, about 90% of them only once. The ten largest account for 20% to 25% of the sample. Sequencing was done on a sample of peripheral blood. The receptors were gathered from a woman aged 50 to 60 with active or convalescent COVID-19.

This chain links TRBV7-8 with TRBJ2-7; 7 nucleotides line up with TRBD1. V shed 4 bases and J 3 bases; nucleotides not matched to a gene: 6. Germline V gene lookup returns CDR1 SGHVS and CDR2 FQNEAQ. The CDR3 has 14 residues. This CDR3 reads CASSSPGQIYEQYF. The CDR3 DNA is TGTGCCAGCAGCTCGCCGGGACAGATCTACGAGCAGTACTTC. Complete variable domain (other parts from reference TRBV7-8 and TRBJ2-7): GAGVSQSPRYKVAKRGQDVALRCDPISGHVSLFWYQQALGQGPEFLTYFQNEAQLDKSGLPSDRFFAERPEGSVSTLKIQRTQQEDSAVYLCASSSPGQIYEQYFGPGTRLTVT.

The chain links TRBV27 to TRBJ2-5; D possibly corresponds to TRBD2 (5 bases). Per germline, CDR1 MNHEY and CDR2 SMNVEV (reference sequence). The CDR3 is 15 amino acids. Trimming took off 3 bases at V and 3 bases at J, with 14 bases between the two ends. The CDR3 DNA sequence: TGTGCCAGCAGTTTGCGGGCCTACCTGGAAGAGACCCAGTACTTC. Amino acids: CASSLRAYLEETQYF.

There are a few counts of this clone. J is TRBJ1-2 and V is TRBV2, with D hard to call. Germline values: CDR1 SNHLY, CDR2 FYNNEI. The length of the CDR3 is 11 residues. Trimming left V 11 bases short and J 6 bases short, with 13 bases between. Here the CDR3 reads CAQSGSDGYTF. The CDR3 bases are TGTGCCCAGTCCGGGTCGGATGGCTACACCTTC.

CDR3 protein: CASSPPLAGAPYEQYF. Written as DNA, the CDR3 is TGTGCCAGCAGTCCCCCCCTAGCGGGAGCGCCCTACGAGCAGTACTTC. The genes are TRBV6-2 or TRBV6-3 and TRBJ2-7; 10 nucleotides line up with TRBD2. The CDR3 is made up of 16 amino acids. V gave up 5 bases and J gave up 2 bases; unmatched junction bases: 9. Germline values: CDR1 MNHEY, CDR2 SVGEGT.

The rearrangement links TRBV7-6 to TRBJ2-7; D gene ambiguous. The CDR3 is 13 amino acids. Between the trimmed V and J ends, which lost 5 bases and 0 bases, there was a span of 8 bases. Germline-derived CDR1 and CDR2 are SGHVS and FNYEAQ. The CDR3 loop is CASSPGLSYEQYF. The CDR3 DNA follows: TGTGCCAGCAGCCCGGGTCTCTCCTACGAGCAGTACTTC.

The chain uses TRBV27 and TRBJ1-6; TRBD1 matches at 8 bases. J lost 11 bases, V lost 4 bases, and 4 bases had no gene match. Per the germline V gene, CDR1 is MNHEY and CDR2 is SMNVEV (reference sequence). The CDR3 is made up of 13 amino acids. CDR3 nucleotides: TGTGCCAGCAGTTCGGGACAGGTACCACCCCTCCACTTT. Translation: CASSSGQVPPLHF.

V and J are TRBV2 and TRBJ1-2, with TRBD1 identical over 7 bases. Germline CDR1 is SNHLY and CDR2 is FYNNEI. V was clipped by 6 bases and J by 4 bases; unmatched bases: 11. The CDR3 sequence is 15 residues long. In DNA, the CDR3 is TGTGCCAGCAGCGGCGAGAGGGGGCGCGGCTATGGCTACACCTTC. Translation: CASSGERGRGYGYTF.

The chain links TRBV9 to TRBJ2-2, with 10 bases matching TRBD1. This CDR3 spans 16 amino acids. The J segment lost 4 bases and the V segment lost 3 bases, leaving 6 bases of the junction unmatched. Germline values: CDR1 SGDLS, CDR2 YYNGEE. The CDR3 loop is CASSAGTGAFTGELFF. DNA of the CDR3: TGTGCCAGCAGCGCCGGGACAGGGGCCTTCACCGGGGAGCTGTTTTTT.

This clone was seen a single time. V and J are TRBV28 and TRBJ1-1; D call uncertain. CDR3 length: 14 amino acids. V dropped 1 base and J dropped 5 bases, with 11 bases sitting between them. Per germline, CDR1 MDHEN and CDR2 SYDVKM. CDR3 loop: CASSLYERGTEAFF. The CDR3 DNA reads TGTGCCAGCAGTTTATACGAAAGAGGGACTGAAGCTTTCTTT.

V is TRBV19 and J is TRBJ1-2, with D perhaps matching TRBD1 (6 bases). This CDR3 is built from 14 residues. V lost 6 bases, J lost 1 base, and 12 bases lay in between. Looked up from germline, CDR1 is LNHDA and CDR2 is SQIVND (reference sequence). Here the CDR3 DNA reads TGTGCCAGTAGCCCAGGGGATTTTAACTATGGCTACACCTTC. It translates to CASSPGDFNYGYTF.

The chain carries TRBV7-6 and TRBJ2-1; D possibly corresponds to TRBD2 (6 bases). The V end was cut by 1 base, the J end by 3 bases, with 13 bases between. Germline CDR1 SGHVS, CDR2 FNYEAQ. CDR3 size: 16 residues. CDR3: CASSLGRTTYYNEQFF. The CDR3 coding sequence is TGTGCCAGCAGCTTAGGTAGGACTACCTACTACAATGAGCAGTTCTTC.

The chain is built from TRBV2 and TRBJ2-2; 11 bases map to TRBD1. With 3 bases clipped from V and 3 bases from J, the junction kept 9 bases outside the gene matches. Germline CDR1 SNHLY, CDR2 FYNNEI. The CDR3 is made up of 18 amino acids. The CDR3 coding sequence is TGTGCCAGCAGTGATTCTGGTGGGACAGGGGGGGACACCGGGGAGCTGTTTTTT. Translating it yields CASSDSGGTGGDTGELFF. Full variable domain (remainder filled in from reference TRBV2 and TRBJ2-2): EPEVTQTPSHQVTQMGQEVILRCVPISNHLYFYWYRQILGQKVEFLVSFYNNEISEKSEIFDDQFSVERPDGSNFTLKIRSTKLEDSAMYFCASSDSGGTGGDTGELFFGEGSRLTVL.

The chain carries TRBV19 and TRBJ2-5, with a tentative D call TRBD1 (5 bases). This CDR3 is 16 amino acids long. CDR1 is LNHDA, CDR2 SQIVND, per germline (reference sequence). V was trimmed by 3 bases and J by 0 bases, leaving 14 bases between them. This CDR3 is CASSMRQTMYQETQYF. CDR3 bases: TGTGCCAGTAGTATGAGACAGACGATGTACCAAGAGACCCAGTACTTC.

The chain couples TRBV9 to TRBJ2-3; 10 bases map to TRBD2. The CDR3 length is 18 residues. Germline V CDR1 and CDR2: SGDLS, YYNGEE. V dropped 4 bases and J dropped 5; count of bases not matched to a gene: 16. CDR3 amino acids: CASSSSLGAGGPGDTQYF. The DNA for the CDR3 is TGTGCCAGCAGCTCAAGTTTAGGAGCGGGAGGGCCGGGAGATACGCAGTATTTT. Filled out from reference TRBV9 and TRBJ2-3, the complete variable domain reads DSGVTQTPKHLITATGQRVTLRCSPRSGDLSVYWYQQSLDQGLQFLIQYYNGEERAKGNILERFSAQQFPDLHSELNLSSLELGDSALYFCASSSSLGAGGPGDTQYFGPGTRLTVL.

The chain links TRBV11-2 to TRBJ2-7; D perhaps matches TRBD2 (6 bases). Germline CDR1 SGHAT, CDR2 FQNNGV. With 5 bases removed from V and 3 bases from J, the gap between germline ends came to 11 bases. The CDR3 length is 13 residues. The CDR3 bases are TGTGCCAGCAGCCAGCGACTAGACTACGAGCAGTACTTC. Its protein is CASSQRLDYEQYF.

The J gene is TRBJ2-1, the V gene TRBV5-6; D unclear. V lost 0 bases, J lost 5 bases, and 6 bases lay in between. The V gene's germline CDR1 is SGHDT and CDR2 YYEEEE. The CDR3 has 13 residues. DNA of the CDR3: TGTGCCAGCAGCTTGGACAACCACAATGAGCAGTTCTTC. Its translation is CASSLDNHNEQFF.

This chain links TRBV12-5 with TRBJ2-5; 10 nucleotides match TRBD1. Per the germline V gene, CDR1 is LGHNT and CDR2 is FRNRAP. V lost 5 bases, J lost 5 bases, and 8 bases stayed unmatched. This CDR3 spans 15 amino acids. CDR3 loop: CASGRDRGLWETQYF. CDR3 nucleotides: TGTGCTAGTGGTCGTGACAGGGGGCTTTGGGAGACCCAGTACTTC.

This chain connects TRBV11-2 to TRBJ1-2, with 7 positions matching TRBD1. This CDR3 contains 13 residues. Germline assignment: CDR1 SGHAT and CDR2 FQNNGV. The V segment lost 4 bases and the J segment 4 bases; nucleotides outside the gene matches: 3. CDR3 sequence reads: CASSSTGRYGYTF. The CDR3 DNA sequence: TGTGCCAGCAGCTCGACAGGGCGCTATGGCTACACCTTC.

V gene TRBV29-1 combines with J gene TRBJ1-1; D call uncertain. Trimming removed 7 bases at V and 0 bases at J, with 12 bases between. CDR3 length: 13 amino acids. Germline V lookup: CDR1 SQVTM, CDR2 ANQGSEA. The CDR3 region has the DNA TGCAGCGCCTCCCCGAGGGTGAACACTGAAGCTTTCTTT. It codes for CSASPRVNTEAFF. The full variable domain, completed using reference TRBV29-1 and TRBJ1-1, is SAVISQKPSRDICQRGTSLTIQCQVDSQVTMMFWYRQQPGQSLTLIATANQGSEATYESGFVIDKFPISRPNLTFSTLTVSNMSPEDSSIYLCSASPRVNTEAFFGQGTRLTVV.

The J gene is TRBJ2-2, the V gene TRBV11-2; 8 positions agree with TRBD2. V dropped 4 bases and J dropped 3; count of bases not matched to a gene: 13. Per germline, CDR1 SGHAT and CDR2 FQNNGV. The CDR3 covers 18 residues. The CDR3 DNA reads TGTGCCAGCAGCTCCCTCGGGGCGGGAGGTCGTTACACCGGGGAGCTGTTTTTT. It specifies CASSSLGAGGRYTGELFF.

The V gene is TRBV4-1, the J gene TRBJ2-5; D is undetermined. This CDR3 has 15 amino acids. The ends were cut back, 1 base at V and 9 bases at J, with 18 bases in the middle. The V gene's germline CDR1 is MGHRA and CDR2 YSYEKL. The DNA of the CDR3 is TGCGCCAGCAGCCAAGTTCTGTCCATCGCCTCGGCCCAGTACTTC. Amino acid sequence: CASSQVLSIASAQYF.

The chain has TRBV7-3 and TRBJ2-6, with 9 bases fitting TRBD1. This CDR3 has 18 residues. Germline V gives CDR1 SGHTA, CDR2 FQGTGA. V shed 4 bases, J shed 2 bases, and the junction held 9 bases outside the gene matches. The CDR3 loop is CASSSPGQGLTGANVLTF. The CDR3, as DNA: TGTGCCAGCAGCTCTCCGGGACAGGGACTAACTGGGGCCAACGTCCTGACTTTC.